One and the same sample provided the 27 T cell receptor beta chains below, sequenced in a study of CD8+CD57+ T cells in acquired aplastic anemia. Genomic DNA provided the template from which TCR beta VDJ and CDR3 profiles were obtained. TCRdb ran MiXCR on the reads and lists one entry per CDR3 protein. The data contain about 160,000 distinct CDR3 sequences, 35% to 55% of them singletons. The sequenced sample was sorted CD4+, CD8+, or CD8+CD57+ T cells (not recorded which) from PBMCs. These receptors all come from a human donor in good health.

This clonotype was detected a few times. The chain employs TRBV10-2 and TRBJ1-1, with a weak D call TRBD1 (5 bases). The CDR3 totals 13 residues. CDR1 is WSHSY, CDR2 SAAADI, per germline. V was pared by 5 bases and J by 2 bases, with 9 bases between. CDR3 sequence reads: CASSLGDNTEAFF. CDR3 coding DNA: TGCGCCAGCAGTCTGGGGGACAACACTGAAGCTTTCTTT.

This rearrangement joins TRBV19 to TRBJ2-1, with D perhaps assigned TRBD1 or TRBD2 (6 bases each). The germline CDR1 and CDR2 sequences are LNHDA and SQIVND (reference sequence). This CDR3 spans 15 amino acids. The germline V and J ends were trimmed by 7 bases and 3 bases, with 16 bases remaining between them. The CDR3 nucleotides read TGTGCCAGTACCCGGGGGCAGGGAAGCTACAATGAGCAGTTCTTC. Encoded protein: CASTRGQGSYNEQFF.

Turning to this clonotype: A much more abundant neighbour one base away suggests this may be a read error. This sequence joins TRBV20-1 and TRBJ1-1, with D possibly TRBD1 on 5 matching bases. The V gene lost 1 base and the J gene lost 4 bases, with 16 bases spanning the gap. This CDR3 comprises 15 residues. CDR1 is DFQATT, CDR2 SNEGSKA, per germline (reference sequence). The DNA of the CDR3 is TGCAGTGCTAGAGGTATAGGAGGGGCCGGCACTGAAGCTTTCTTT. Protein sequence: CSARGIGGAGTEAFF.

The table lists this clonotype with a few counts. The chain has TRBV7-2 and TRBJ2-7; TRBD2 might be the D (5 bases). The germline V gene encodes CDR1 SGHTA and CDR2 FQGNSA. CDR3 length: 15 residues. V lost 0 bases to trimming and J lost 5 bases, with 14 bases between them. The CDR3, as DNA: TGTGCCAGCAGCTTAGCGGGCGGGTCTCTCAACGAGCAGTACTTC. It specifies CASSLAGGSLNEQYF. The variable domain in full, with the rest retrieved from reference TRBV7-2 and TRBJ2-7, is GAGVSQSPSNKVTEKGKDVELRCDPISGHTALYWYRQSLGQGLEFLIYFQGNSAPDKSGLPSDRFSAERTGGSVSTLTIQRTQQEDSAVYLCASSLAGGSLNEQYFGPGTRLTVT.

This clonotype was recorded at least ten times. The V gene is TRBV7-9, the J gene TRBJ1-1; D might be TRBD1 (6 bases). The CDR3 is 15 amino acids. CDR1 is SEHNR and CDR2 is FQNEAQ in the germline V gene (reference sequence). Trimming pared 1 base from V and 0 bases from J, leaving 9 bases between. The CDR3: CASSLGTVMNTEAFF. The CDR3 coding sequence is TGTGCCAGCAGCTTAGGGACAGTGATGAACACTGAAGCTTTCTTT.

This clonotype appeared many times. The chain links TRBV14 to TRBJ2-1; 8 bases are a match to TRBD2. The CDR3 extends over 15 amino acids. Germline trimming cut 8 bases from V and 1 base from J; bases unmatched to any gene: 7. CDR1 is SGHDN, CDR2 FVKESK, per germline. CDR3 region: CASRSSSGSYNEQFF. CDR3 sequence (DNA): TGTGCCAGCCGCTCGTCTAGCGGGTCCTACAATGAGCAGTTCTTC.

This sequence joins TRBV2 and TRBJ2-2, with D unresolved. Trimming took off 7 bases at V and 7 bases at J, with 7 bases between the two ends. Germline-derived CDR1 and CDR2 are SNHLY and FYNNEI. The length of the CDR3 is 11 residues. Written as DNA, the CDR3 is TGTGCCAGCACCTGGGGCGGGGAGCTGTTTTTT. Its protein product is CASTWGGELFF.

This clonotype has at least ten counts. The CDR3 spells CSVKNNEQFF. CDR3 sequence (DNA): TGCAGCGTCAAGAACAATGAGCAGTTCTTC. The chain is built from TRBV29-1 and TRBJ2-1; D is unresolved. The germline V gene has CDR1 SQVTM and CDR2 ANQGSEA. The germline V and J ends were trimmed by 6 bases and 5 bases, with 5 bases remaining between them. The CDR3 totals 10 residues.

About this clonotype itself: This may stem from a read error, because a much larger clone lies one nucleotide away. The chain recombines TRBV9 with TRBJ2-5, with TRBD2 matching over 9 bases. Germline trimming cut 3 bases from V and 3 bases from J; bases unmatched to any gene: 9. CDR3 length: 16 residues. CDR1 is SGDLS and CDR2 is YYNGEE in the germline V gene. In DNA, the CDR3 is TGTGCCAGCAGCGGAGGGGGTCGACTAGCGGAAGAGACCCAGTACTTC. Protein: CASSGGGRLAEETQYF.

The chain is built from TRBV29-1 and TRBJ1-1; 8 nucleotides agree with TRBD1. The CDR3 has 14 residues. Trimming cost V 8 bases and J 3 bases; bases outside gene matches: 11. Germline-derived CDR1 and CDR2 are SQVTM and ANQGSEA. The CDR3 loop reads CSSTSDRADTEAFF. CDR3 sequence (DNA): TGCAGCAGTACCTCGGACAGGGCGGACACTGAAGCTTTCTTT.

The chain joins TRBV7-6 to TRBJ2-1; 16 positions match TRBD2. This CDR3 region has 15 residues. Per germline, CDR1 SGHVS and CDR2 FNYEAQ. Losses at the gene ends were 5 bases for V and 10 bases for J; bases not matched to a gene: 5. The CDR3 sequence is CASSPGLAGGIEQFF. CDR3 bases: TGTGCCAGCAGCCCGGGACTAGCGGGGGGGATCGAGCAGTTCTTC.

In its sample, this clonotype was seen many times. The chain is built from TRBV2 and TRBJ1-1; 8 positions match TRBD1. The V gene end was trimmed by 9 bases and the J gene end by 0 bases; junction bases not matched to a gene: 9. The CDR3 is 15 residues long. CDR1 and CDR2 from the germline V gene are SNHLY and FYNNEI. CDR3 residues: CARRGQGGMNTEAFF. Here the CDR3 DNA reads TGTGCCAGGAGAGGACAGGGAGGAATGAACACTGAAGCTTTCTTT.

The CDR3 DNA sequence: TGTGCCAGCAGCGTGGCGGGGGCCAACGTCCTGACTTTC. This encodes CASSVAGANVLTF. J is TRBJ2-6 and V is TRBV9; D unclear. CDR1 and CDR2 from the germline V gene are SGDLS and YYNGEE. CDR3 size: 13 residues. V gave up 2 bases and J gave up 4 bases, with 4 bases separating them.

This clonotype was observed a handful of times. The rearrangement joins TRBV18 to TRBJ2-1; the D is unclear. CDR1 is KGHSH and CDR2 is LQKENI in the germline V gene. Trimming stripped 3 bases from V and 6 bases from J, with 15 bases between. The CDR3 length is 15 residues. CDR3 loop: CASSPLPSEINEQFF. Here the CDR3 DNA reads TGTGCCAGCTCACCTTTACCTTCGGAGATCAATGAGCAGTTCTTC. The whole variable domain, filled in from reference TRBV18 and TRBJ2-1, reads NAGVMQNPRHLVRRRGQEARLRCSPMKGHSHVYWYRQLPEEGLKFMVYLQKENIIDESGMPKERFSAEFPKEGPSILRIQQVVRGDSAAYFCASSPLPSEINEQFFGPGTRLTVL.

This clonotype has ten or more counts. The rearrangement links TRBV20-1 to TRBJ2-7; 10 nucleotides match TRBD2. CDR1 and CDR2 from the germline V gene are DFQATT and SNEGSKA (reference sequence). V gave up 3 bases and J gave up 3 bases; unmatched junction bases: 5. This CDR3 is 14 amino acids long. The CDR3 coding sequence is TGCAGTGCTAGTCGTCTAGCGGGAGTCTACGAGCAGTACTTC. Translated: CSASRLAGVYEQYF.

V usage is TRBV20-1 and J usage is TRBJ2-7; D is unresolved. Per germline, CDR1 DFQATT and CDR2 SNEGSKA (reference sequence). This CDR3 has 14 amino acids. Trimming took 1 base from V and 4 from J, leaving 14 bases between them. In DNA form, the CDR3 reads TGCAGTGCTAGAGCTACTACCGTCAGGTACGAGCAGTACTTC. Its protein product is CSARATTVRYEQYF.

Ten or more counts support this clonotype. The chain carries TRBV11-2 and TRBJ2-2; TRBD1 or TRBD2 may be the D gene (5 bases each). The germline V gene encodes CDR1 SGHAT and CDR2 FQNNGV. The CDR3 has 19 residues. Trimming shortened V by 2 bases and J by 0 bases, and 19 bases separated the two germline ends. CDR3 coding DNA: TGTGCCAGCAGCTTATGGGTTGGGACGGCCAGCGCGAACACCGGGGAGCTGTTTTTT. This codes for CASSLWVGTASANTGELFF.

The table lists this clonotype with a count of one. The chain has TRBV5-1 and TRBJ2-5; TRBD2 matches 9 bases. The CDR3 runs to 15 residues. Germline CDR1 reads SGHRS; CDR2 reads YFSETQ. V trimming: 2 bases; J trimming: 7 bases; junction bases outside the gene matches: 9. The CDR3 bases are TGCGCCAGCAGCTTATACCCGGGACTAGCAATGACCCAGTACTTC. Encoded protein: CASSLYPGLAMTQYF.

The chain joins TRBV18 to TRBJ2-3; D is tentatively TRBD1 or TRBD2 (5 bases each). The CDR3 consists of 15 residues. Trimming pared 4 bases from V and 4 bases from J, leaving 15 bases between. Germline CDR1 reads KGHSH; CDR2 reads LQKENI. The CDR3 is CASSQDQGAADTQYF. The DNA for the CDR3 is TGTGCCAGCTCACAAGACCAGGGAGCGGCAGATACGCAGTATTTT.

The CDR3 loop reads CASSLGRQGGELFF. CDR3 bases: TGTGCCAGCAGCCTGGGACGGCAGGGGGGGGAGCTGTTTTTT. This chain connects TRBV9 to TRBJ2-2, with a tentative D call TRBD1 (6 bases). CDR1 is SGDLS, CDR2 YYNGEE, per germline. Deletions cut 4 bases from V and 8 bases from J, with 15 bases between. The CDR3 is 14 residues long.

This clonotype was picked up one time. A much larger clone is a single base away; this may be a read error. This rearrangement joins TRBV20-1 to TRBJ2-1, with D possibly TRBD2 on 6 matching bases. CDR3 length equals 18 residues. The germline V gene encodes CDR1 DFQATT and CDR2 SNEGSKA (reference sequence). Here the CDR3 DNA reads TGCAGTGCTGGGCCACACGGGGGACCGACGCGGTCCTACAATGAGCAGCTCTTC. Its protein is CSAGPHGGPTRSYNEQLF.

This clonotype was counted many times. This chain joins TRBV7-9 and TRBJ1-2; a weak D match, TRBD1 (5 bases). V was shortened by 4 bases and J by 8 bases, with 14 bases between the two germline ends. The germline V gene encodes CDR1 SEHNR and CDR2 FQNEAQ (reference sequence). The CDR3 totals 13 residues. The CDR3 nucleotides are TGTGCCAGCAGCTCACGACAGCTTGGGGGCTACACCTTC. Its protein is CASSSRQLGGYTF.

V gene TRBV5-6 combines with J gene TRBJ1-5, with D perhaps TRBD1 (5 bases). The germline CDR1 and CDR2 sequences are SGHDT and YYEEEE. The CDR3 has 13 residues. V was clipped by 7 bases and J by 4 bases, with 12 bases between them. CDR3 DNA sequence: TGTGCCAGCGCTTATAAGGGGAATCAGCCCCAGCATTTT. This encodes CASAYKGNQPQHF.

This clonotype was observed a handful of times. V is TRBV30 and J is TRBJ2-7; 12 nucleotides align to TRBD2. The CDR3 is 15 residues long. Trimming removed 3 bases from V and 4 bases from J; junction bases left unmatched: 7. Per germline, CDR1 GTSNPN and CDR2 SVGIG (reference sequence). CDR3 region: CAWRIASGRGYEQYF. CDR3 DNA: TGTGCCTGGAGAATAGCTAGCGGGAGGGGGTACGAGCAGTACTTC.

This clonotype appeared a few times. The rearrangement joins TRBV6-4 to TRBJ2-2, with D possibly matching TRBD1 (5 bases). With 0 bases removed from V and 3 bases from J, the gap between germline ends came to 8 bases. The CDR3 length is 15 residues. Germline V gives CDR1 MRHNA, CDR2 SNTAGT. CDR3 in DNA: TGTGCCAGCAGTGACTCGGGCAGGGACACCGGGGAGCTGTTTTTT. It encodes CASSDSGRDTGELFF.

A remark on this clonotype: This could be a read error, since a much larger clone is one nucleotide away. The rearrangement links TRBV11-1 to TRBJ2-6; D tentatively reads TRBD1 or TRBD2 (5 bases each). Germline V gene lookup returns CDR1 SGHAT and CDR2 FQDESV (reference sequence). The CDR3 loop spans 16 amino acids. CDR3 residues: CASSRRGISGANVPTF. In nucleotides, the CDR3 is TGTGCCAGCAGCCGACGAGGGATCTCTGGGGCCAACGTCCCGACTTTC.

This clonotype was observed at least ten times. The V and J genes are TRBV2 and TRBJ1-3; D is possibly TRBD1 (5 bases). The germline V gene has CDR1 SNHLY and CDR2 FYNNEI. V was clipped by 9 bases and J by 0 bases, with 12 bases between them. This CDR3 has 14 amino acids. Here the CDR3 reads CASVQANSGNTIYF. CDR3 nucleotides: TGTGCCAGTGTACAGGCAAACTCTGGAAACACCATATATTTT.